Listed below are T cell receptor beta chains from one sample, sequenced in a study of Ad26.COV2.S vaccination and SARS-CoV-2 variants. The protocol was immunoSEQ multiplex PCR, while the TCRdb copy is restricted to in-frame clones and leaves out a portion. The table has roughly 500,000 clones, approximately 90% seen once. Material: peripheral blood, obtained in a trial of Ad26.COV2.S vaccine versus placebo. The receptors were gathered from a person aged 18-60 years who received the Ad26.COV2.S COVID-19 vaccine or a placebo. Each CDR3 is given with its conserved first and last residue. The order of the fields is V gene, J gene, CDR3 protein.

>TRBV10-3|TRBJ2-1
CAISGEQPYNEQFF
>TRBV27|TRBJ2-1
CASSSAGLIYNEQFF
>TRBV7-2|TRBJ2-6
CASSYQGPGANVLTF
>TRBV28|TRBJ2-1
CASSSPASRNNEQFF
>TRBV7-9|TRBJ2-3
CASSLIGSADTQYF
>TRBV23-1|TRBJ2-2
CASSPGGDNTGELFF
>TRBV15|TRBJ2-2
CATSRGQGAPTNTGELFF
>TRBV5-1|TRBJ2-1
CASSPLVGGDEQFF
>TRBV9|TRBJ1-1
CASSASLGAGAEAFF
>TRBV5-7|TRBJ1-4
CASSLPPRGPQEEKLFF
>TRBV7-3|TRBJ2-2
CASSLIGGSTGELFF
>TRBV5-3|TRBJ1-2
CARKEALYGYTF
>TRBV30|TRBJ2-3
CAWADGTDTQYF
>TRBV15|TRBJ1-3
CATSRDTGISGNTIYF
>TRBV4-3|TRBJ1-1
CASSQEYKGTEAFF
>TRBV5-1|TRBJ2-1
CASSPTSLAGGGNEQFF
>TRBV5-6|TRBJ1-2
CASSLGDRRSGYTF
>TRBV24-1|TRBJ2-1
CATSDARPGLFYNEQFF
>TRBV6-2/TRBV6-3|TRBJ2-3
CASSYGLAVGSTDTQYF
>TRBV3-1/TRBV3-2|TRBJ1-1
CASSEPIRRDRATGWTEAFF
>TRBV6-2/TRBV6-3|TRBJ2-7
CASSRPYRDYEQYF
>TRBV4-3|TRBJ1-6
CASSQGAGGSPLHF
>TRBV5-1|TRBJ2-7
CASSLRGAGAWEQYF
>TRBV9|TRBJ2-7
CASSGHWGEQYF
>TRBV5-1|TRBJ2-3
CASSPDTSGATDTQYF